These 28 T cell receptor beta chains originate from one sample sequenced in a study of CD8+ T cells in alopecia areata. Investigators isolated RNA and reverse transcribed it into cDNA to act as the sequencing template. The repertoire was sequenced with immunoSEQ multiplex PCR; TCRdb's copy has only in-frame clones and lacks some. The table includes some 200,000 clones, over 40% detected once. Noted treatment: oral pan-JAK inhibitor, 5-10 mg twice daily. The source material was CD4+ T cells sorted from blood, sampled around week 37, from a patient treated with tofacitinib. The receptors derive from a human donor with alopecia areata.

The chain uses TRBV7-9 and TRBJ1-1, with TRBD1 identical over 7 bases. The CDR3 length is 13 residues. J was trimmed by 2 bases and V by 5 bases; bases with no gene match: 2. The germline gives CDR1 SEHNR, CDR2 FQNEAQ (reference sequence). The CDR3 DNA reads as TGTGCCAGCAGCCGACAGGGTAACACTGAAGCTTTCTTT. Translating it yields CASSRQGNTEAFF.

The chain carries TRBV28 and TRBJ2-5, with D perhaps TRBD2 (5 bases). Trimming removed 4 bases at V and 2 bases at J, with 14 bases between. This CDR3 is 15 amino acids long. The germline gives CDR1 MDHEN, CDR2 SYDVKM. The CDR3 DNA reads TGTGCCAGCAGTTCCGGAGGTGGTCGGCAAGAGACCCAGTACTTC. Its protein is CASSSGGGRQETQYF.

Only a few counts were recorded for this clone. The chain couples TRBV14 to TRBJ2-1, with 7 bases lining up with TRBD1. The V segment lost 1 base and the J segment 5 bases; nucleotides outside the gene matches: 5. The germline V gene encodes CDR1 SGHDN and CDR2 FVKESK. The CDR3 is 15 amino acids. The CDR3 loop is CASSQGLTGNNEQFF. CDR3 in DNA: TGTGCCAGCAGCCAAGGCTTGACAGGGAACAATGAGCAGTTCTTC. Supplemented by reference TRBV14 and TRBJ2-1, the full variable domain reads EAGVTQFPSHSVIEKGQTVTLRCDPISGHDNLYWYRRVMGKEIKFLLHFVKESKQDESGMPNNRFLAERTGGTYSTLKVQPAELEDSGVYFCASSQGLTGNNEQFFGPGTRLTVL.

The chain links TRBV9 to TRBJ2-1; 7 positions agree with TRBD1. CDR1 SGDLS and CDR2 YYNGEE come from the germline V gene. CDR3 size: 15 residues. The V gene end was trimmed by 5 bases and the J gene end by 0 bases; junction bases not matched to a gene: 5. The CDR3 sequence: CASSQGGSSYNEQFF. CDR3 nucleotide sequence: TGTGCCAGCAGTCAAGGGGGCAGCTCCTACAATGAGCAGTTCTTC.

J is TRBJ1-2 and V is TRBV30; D remains unclear. CDR3 size: 12 residues. Germline-derived CDR1 and CDR2 are GTSNPN and SVGIG (reference sequence). V was clipped by 5 bases and J by 4 bases, with 11 bases between them. CDR3 amino acids: CAWSSRPYGYTF. DNA of the CDR3: TGTGCCTGGTCGAGTCGCCCCTATGGCTACACCTTC.

The V call is TRBV4-3, the J call TRBJ2-4, with TRBD1 matching over 9 bases. CDR1 and CDR2 (germline): LGHNA, YSLEER. J was trimmed by 4 bases and V by 0 bases; bases with no gene match: 4. The CDR3 runs 16 residues. Written as DNA, the CDR3 is TGCGCCAGCAGCCAAGACGACAGGGGGATGAAAAACATTCAGTACTTC. Amino acids: CASSQDDRGMKNIQYF.

CDR3 protein: CASRNGGLAGGNEQFF. DNA for the CDR3: TGTGCCAGCAGGAATGGCGGACTAGCGGGAGGGAATGAGCAGTTCTTC. This rearrangement joins TRBV28 to TRBJ2-1, with 15 nucleotides matching TRBD2. The CDR3 has 16 amino acids. Looked up from germline, CDR1 is MDHEN and CDR2 is SYDVKM. The trim removed 6 bases at V and 7 bases at J, leaving 7 bases unmatched.

This clone was picked up many times. The chain's CDR3 is CASSPGTSGRAVADEQFF. In nucleotides, the CDR3 is TGTGCCAGCTCACCCGGGACTAGCGGGAGGGCCGTCGCCGATGAGCAGTTCTTC. The chain uses TRBV18 and TRBJ2-1, with 16 bases fitting TRBD2. V lost 3 bases and J lost 8; bases outside the gene matches: 10. Germline CDR1 reads KGHSH; CDR2 reads LQKENI. CDR3 length: 18 amino acids. Combining the CDR3 with reference TRBV18 and TRBJ2-1 gives the whole variable domain NAGVMQNPRHLVRRRGQEARLRCSPMKGHSHVYWYRQLPEEGLKFMVYLQKENIIDESGMPKERFSAEFPKEGPSILRIQQVVRGDSAAYFCASSPGTSGRAVADEQFFGPGTRLTVL.

V usage is TRBV10-3 and J usage is TRBJ1-4; a weak D match, TRBD1 (6 bases). The CDR3 runs to 14 residues. V was clipped by 6 bases and J by 3 bases, with 11 bases between them. Germline CDR1 is ENHRY and CDR2 is SYGVKD. DNA of the CDR3: TGTGCCATCAGGGACAGACTGTCTAATGAAAAACTGTTTTTT. This codes for CAIRDRLSNEKLFF.

This clone has only one observation. One junction end disagrees with the germline gene, perhaps due to a read error. The chain links TRBV30 to TRBJ2-7, with a tentative D call TRBD2 (6 bases). CDR1 is GTSNPN, CDR2 SVGIG, per germline (reference sequence). The CDR3 loop spans 13 amino acids. CDR3 DNA sequence: TGTGCCTGGAGTGGGGGCGGGGTCTACCAGCAGTACTTC. Translating it yields CAWSGGGVYQQYF. The variable domain in full, completed from reference TRBV30 and TRBJ2-7, reads SQTIHQWPATLVQPVGSPLSLECTVEGTSNPNLYWYRQAAGRGLQLLFYSVGIGQISSEVPQNLSASRPQDRQFILSSKKLLLSDSGFYLCAWSGGGVYQQYFGPGTRLTVT.

The rearrangement joins TRBV25-1 to TRBJ2-1; perhaps D is TRBD1 or TRBD2 (5 bases each). Germline V CDR1 and CDR2: MGHDK, SYGVNS. V was clipped by 3 bases and J by 2 bases, with 11 bases between them. CDR3 length equals 15 residues. CDR3 loop: CASSDRGNTYNEQFF. Here the CDR3 DNA reads TGTGCCAGCAGTGATCGGGGCAACACCTACAATGAGCAGTTCTTC.

The chain carries TRBV6-5 and TRBJ2-5; D is ambiguous. The germline V gene encodes CDR1 MNHEY and CDR2 SVGAGI. The CDR3 is 13 residues long. Trimming stripped 5 bases from V and 5 bases from J, with 12 bases between. DNA for the CDR3: TGTGCCAGCAGTGACCCAAATACGGAGACCCAGTACTTC. Its protein is CASSDPNTETQYF.

This clone was detected only a few times. The chain links TRBV5-1 to TRBJ1-2; perhaps TRBD1 as D (6 bases). Germline CDR1 and CDR2: SGHRS and YFSETQ. This CDR3 is 15 amino acids long. The V gene lost 4 bases and the J gene lost 7 bases, with 20 bases spanning the gap. DNA of the CDR3: TGCGCCAGCAGCGTTGGGACATCTCGTACTTTTGGCTACACCTTC. Its translation is CASSVGTSRTFGYTF.

This clone was seen at least ten times. The V gene is TRBV7-3, the J gene TRBJ2-1; 9 nucleotides agree with TRBD2. The CDR3 is made up of 15 amino acids. Looked up from germline, CDR1 is SGHTA and CDR2 is FQGTGA. Germline trimming cut 3 bases from V and 7 bases from J; bases unmatched to any gene: 7. The DNA of the CDR3 is TGTGCCAGCAGCTTGGGAGCGGGAGGTCAAAATGAGCAGTTCTTC. Residues: CASSLGAGGQNEQFF.

Only a few counts were recorded for this clone. This rearrangement joins TRBV5-1 to TRBJ2-3; maybe TRBD2 (5 bases). CDR3 length: 16 residues. V lost 0 bases to trimming and J lost 2 bases, with 13 bases between them. From germline, CDR1 is SGHRS and CDR2 YFSETQ. The CDR3 DNA reads TGCGCCAGCAGCTTGGAAGCTAGCAGGTCCACAGATACGCAGTATTTT. Amino acid sequence: CASSLEASRSTDTQYF. Drawing the rest from reference TRBV5-1 and TRBJ2-3, the complete variable domain is KAGVTQTPRYLIKTRGQQVTLSCSPISGHRSVSWYQQTPGQGLQFLFEYFSETQRNKGNFPGRFSGRQFSNSRSEMNVSTLELGDSALYLCASSLEASRSTDTQYFGPGTRLTVL.

The V gene is TRBV30, the J gene TRBJ1-1; no definite D call. Trimming removed 2 bases from V and 1 base from J, with 8 bases in between. Germline V lookup: CDR1 GTSNPN, CDR2 SVGIG (reference sequence). The CDR3 totals 13 residues. CDR3 coding DNA: TGTGCCTGGAGTTTCCAGGCGAACACTGAAGCTTTCTTT. This encodes CAWSFQANTEAFF.

The rearrangement joins TRBV10-1 to TRBJ1-1; D remains ambiguous. The CDR3 spans 13 residues. Germline lookup yields CDR1 WNHNN and CDR2 SYGVQD (reference sequence). Trimming pared 2 bases from V and 0 bases from J, leaving 4 bases between. CDR3 sequence reads: CASSEQVNTEAFF. CDR3 bases: TGCGCCAGCAGTGAGCAGGTGAACACTGAAGCTTTCTTT.

This clone was seen a few times. The chain combines TRBV19 with TRBJ1-2, with D maybe TRBD1 (6 bases). CDR3 length equals 14 residues. Per germline, CDR1 LNHDA and CDR2 SQIVND (reference sequence). With 3 bases removed from V and 2 bases from J, the gap between germline ends came to 10 bases. The CDR3 is CASSIRGSNYGYTF. The CDR3, as DNA: TGTGCCAGTAGTATCAGGGGCTCCAACTATGGCTACACCTTC.

V usage is TRBV29-1 and J usage is TRBJ2-7; perhaps TRBD1 as D (6 bases). The CDR3 spans 10 residues. The germline V and J ends were trimmed by 3 bases and 6 bases, with 6 bases remaining between them. From germline, CDR1 is SQVTM and CDR2 ANQGSEA. As DNA, the CDR3 is TGCAGCGTTGAGACAGGCGAGCAGTACTTC. Encoded protein: CSVETGEQYF.

Of note for this clone: Just one base apart from a much larger clone, this may be a read error. J is TRBJ2-5 and V is TRBV5-1; D uncertain. The CDR3 has 11 residues. In germline, CDR1 is SGHRS, CDR2 YFSETQ. V lost 0 bases, J lost 7 bases, and 4 bases lay in between. The CDR3 coding sequence is TGCGCCAGCAGCTTGGAAGGGACCCAGTACTTC. Its translation: CASSLEGTQYF.

This clone occurred a few times. The V and J genes are TRBV29-1 and TRBJ1-1; 7 positions agree with TRBD1. CDR1 is SQVTM and CDR2 is ANQGSEA in the germline V gene. With 7 bases clipped from V and 11 bases from J, the junction kept 16 bases outside the gene matches. This CDR3 contains 13 residues. The CDR3 DNA reads TGCAGCGGCCGGGACAGCCGGACCCTTGGGGCTTTCTTT. It translates to CSGRDSRTLGAFF.

The V and J genes are TRBV29-1 and TRBJ2-7; no reliable D call. Trimming took 1 base from V and 2 from J, leaving 6 bases between them. Germline-derived CDR1 and CDR2 are SQVTM and ANQGSEA. The CDR3 length is 12 residues. The chain's CDR3 is CSVEGPAYEQYF. In DNA, the CDR3 is TGCAGCGTTGAAGGCCCCGCCTACGAGCAGTACTTC.

V is TRBV27 and J is TRBJ2-3; D remains ambiguous. This CDR3 has 15 residues. In germline, CDR1 is MNHEY, CDR2 SMNVEV (reference sequence). V was cut by 6 bases and J by 4 bases, with 17 bases left in between. The CDR3 DNA follows: TGTGCCAGCAGACCTTCGAGGTGGGGTGCAGATACGCAGTATTTT. Protein product: CASRPSRWGADTQYF.

This clone came up a few times. The chain has TRBV23-1 and TRBJ2-3, with 15 positions matching TRBD2. TRBV23-1 counts as an open reading frame of uncertain function. V shed 7 bases, J shed 3 bases, and the junction held 5 bases outside the gene matches. The CDR3 has 16 residues. CDR3 DNA sequence: TGCGCCAGCACCCCCGGGACTAGCGGGAGGACAGATACGCAGTATTTT. Protein product: CASTPGTSGRTDTQYF.

This clone occurred a few times. The CDR3 DNA sequence: TGCGCCAGCAGCTCCCAGGCCGTGCCTAACTACAATGAGCAGTTCTTC. It yields the protein CASSSQAVPNYNEQFF. The gene calls are TRBV5-1 and TRBJ2-1; no reliable D call. V was trimmed by 3 bases and J by 3 bases, leaving 16 bases between them. This CDR3 comprises 16 residues. Germline CDR1 SGHRS, CDR2 YFSETQ.

Only a few counts were recorded for this clone. V gene TRBV2 combines with J gene TRBJ2-7, with TRBD1 identical over 10 bases. This CDR3 is 16 amino acids long. CDR1 is SNHLY, CDR2 FYNNEI, per germline. Trimming cost V 6 bases and J 5 bases; bases outside gene matches: 13. In DNA, the CDR3 is TGTGCCAGCAGGATTACATCCGGGACAGGGGACAACGAGCAGTACTTC. Its translation is CASRITSGTGDNEQYF.

This clone came up a few times. This rearrangement joins TRBV30 to TRBJ1-4; D call uncertain. Trimming stripped 2 bases from V and 7 bases from J, with 11 bases between. This CDR3 contains 13 residues. CDR1 is GTSNPN and CDR2 is SVGIG in the germline V gene (reference sequence). This chain's CDR3 is CAWSSYSGEKLFF. The CDR3 DNA reads TGTGCCTGGAGTAGTTACTCTGGTGAAAAACTGTTTTTT.

The chain carries TRBV6-1 and TRBJ2-1; 8 nucleotides match TRBD2. V lost 3 bases and J lost 5; bases outside the gene matches: 12. The CDR3 has 17 amino acids. From germline, CDR1 is MNHNS and CDR2 SASEGT. The CDR3 sequence: CASSEDGRALVHNEQFF. The CDR3 nucleotides are TGTGCCAGCAGTGAGGACGGGAGGGCCCTCGTTCACAATGAGCAGTTCTTC.